This entry concerns a single T cell receptor (beta chain). Its specific antigen is unknown. No much larger clone is present one base from it, and per-base qualities are unavailable. The time point label here, explained by the study, means: cells obtained before transplantation from donor or recipient. CD3+CD4+ and CD3+CD8+ populations were FACS-sorted from unstimulated pre-transplant donor and recipient cells taken from spleen or lymph nodes. The sample is drawn from a study of graft-versus-host responses after intestinal transplantation (dated by TCRdb to the early 2020s). At the level of the whole study: Multivisceral, liver-intestinal, or isolated intestinal transplants were received by the recipients. Instead of going to the commercial service, samples from a few later patients were sequenced in-house on an Illumina MiSeq and processed with MiXCR. Every recipient was given anti-thymocyte globulin induction, followed by roughly 3 years of maintenance tacrolimus and steroids. Alloreactive clones were identified by sequencing pre-transplant mixed lymphocyte reaction products and comparing them with unstimulated pre-transplant donor and recipient T cells. After intestinal transplantation, graft-versus-host and host-versus-graft alloreactive T cell clones in the graft, circulation and bone marrow were tracked using bulk TCR-beta CDR3 sequencing. Of the approximately 24 intestinal transplant recipients enrolled in the cohort, one of whom was a retransplant, 3 patients without pretransplant specimens were excluded. Donor T cell macrochimerism was defined as a peak of at least 4% donor T cells among recipient peripheral blood mononuclear cells.

To prepare the library, the immunoSEQ multiplex PCR assay was applied. For most patients, genomic DNA was isolated with the Qiagen DNeasy Blood and Tissue Kit and shipped frozen to Adaptive Biotechnologies for TCR sequencing. For most patients, genomic DNA was subjected to high-throughput TCR-beta CDR3 sequencing by Adaptive Biotechnologies. On the authors' methods: Adaptive's ImmunoSEQ software was the source of the TCR sequencing data for around 20 patients, while three other patients were processed with MiXCR and VDJtools. To correct CD4 versus CD8 sorting errors, any sequence found in both subsets at a frequency ratio below 5:1 was removed. Because the origin of CDR3 nucleotide sequences shared between donor and recipient could not be assigned, those sequences were removed. To be classed as alloreactive, a clone needed at least 2-fold expansion over unstimulated cells and a minimum CFSE-low frequency of 0.002% (template counts) or 0.001% (read counts). Mappable clones were those detected in sequenced pre-transplant spleen, lymph node, or MLR CFSE-low populations of the donor or recipient. The cumulative frequency of alloreactive clones was calculated as a percentage of all sequences, weighted by copy number. TCRdb carries this immuneACCESS record with in-frame sequences only. Its versions omit some clonotypes, under half of them owing to an unresolved V gene in the studies checked, with the rest unexplained. V, J and clone size are those of that table, while D and trimming were read from the DNA. The sample table contains more than 100,000 clones; only one count was recorded for 85% to 95% of them. The ten largest make up more than 0.09% of the sample.

Trimmed from V: 6 bases; trimmed from J: 0 bases; junction bases lacking a gene match: 8. The germline V gene supplies CDR1 MDHEN and CDR2 SYDVKM. The CDR3 spans 16 residues, from the cysteine through the phenylalanine. The sequence is cut down to CDR3 DNA, 48 bases in frame from base 1. Study-wide findings and limitations: Peak levels of circulating GvH clones were associated with declines in HvG clones early after transplant. Patients with donor T cell macrochimerism had high GvH to HvG T cell clonal ratios in their allografts. The relatively low number and heterogeneity of intestinal transplant patients limited the conclusions. GvH clones were found in recipient bone marrow, and some of the GvH clones appeared earlier in ileal mucosa or blood, which is consistent with an intestinal mucosal origin.

The source of this sequence is a human donor who received an intestinal transplant. The receptor chain draws on TRBV28 and TRBJ2-7, with 10 central nucleotides matching TRBD2. Sequencing was performed on unstimulated CD4+ T cells sorted from spleen or lymph node cells, taken before intestinal transplant. The CDR3 protein: CASSLEASGSSYEQYF. The DNA is as follows: TGTGCCAGCAGCCTGGAGGCTAGCGGGAGCTCCTACGAGCAGTACTTC.